The TCR beta chain described here comes from a study of T cell repertoires in cytomegalovirus infection. Study-wide results and caveats: Frequencies of public TCR beta families were cumulated, and this identified carriers of CMV plus the relevant HLA.

This clonotype showed up just a few times. The antigen remains unidentified. TCRdb called the reads again in MiXCR, with one record for every CDR3 protein. Of some 100,000 distinct CDR3 sequences listed, around 31% are singletons. CDR1 and CDR2 (germline): SGHAT, FQNNGV. This CDR3 is built from 16 residues. Trimming removed 5 bases from V and 0 bases from J, with 16 bases in between. The genes are TRBV11-2 and TRBJ1-1; D is possibly TRBD1 (5 bases). This sample comprised CD8+ T cells from cultured PBMCs, obtained from culture after CMV antigen stimulation. This TCR derives from a human donor in good health (CMV status not recorded). Some clones in this sample may be carry-over from other donors' samples. CDR3 protein: CASSIRKGILNTEAFF. The CDR3, as DNA: TGTGCCAGCAGCATAAGAAAGGGGATTCTGAACACTGAAGCTTTCTTT.